This TCR beta chain was sequenced for a study of shared clonotypes between healthy human individuals. Overall study context: Donor composition was a couple of women and a few men, aged 18 to 49.

Naive CD8 isolation took CD45RO-negative cells positively selected for CCR7 and excluded terminally differentiated effector memory CD45RA+ cells. Germline values: CDR1 MNHEY, CDR2 SMNVEV (reference sequence). This CDR3 region has 17 residues. V was clipped by 6 bases and J by 5 bases; unmatched bases: 16. With regard to this clone: Its target is unknown.

Study-wide results and caveats: Lower generation probabilities were found for non-shared clonotypes than for those shared by all four donors.

Genomic DNA belonging to each subset was distributed in equal measure over several immunoSEQ plates. Method: immunoSEQ multiplex PCR; TCRdb's copy keeps in-frame clones and lacks some. The sample has roughly 2 million clones; about 95% are singletons. The J gene is TRBJ1-2, the V gene TRBV27; 9 bases are shared with TRBD1. The source is a young man in good health. Sequencing was done on a sample of naive CD8+ T cells sorted from blood. The CDR3 here is CASRPGGTGRFWYGYTF. The CDR3, as DNA: TGTGCCAGCAGGCCAGGTGGGACAGGGCGCTTTTGGTATGGCTACACCTTC.